The next 30 T cell receptor beta chains were all read from a single sample in a study of cytomegalovirus exposure and HLA in healthy donors. The primer mix had 60 Vbeta and 13 Jbeta primers. Clones were read by immunoSEQ multiplex PCR, and TCRdb kept only the in-frame ones, dropping some. Among over 110,000 clones, about 80% were seen once, and the ten largest hold about 4.3%. Input material: PBMCs. The receptors here all came from a man in his forties in good health and CMV-seronegative.

The chain combines TRBV7-9 with TRBJ1-1; TRBD1 matches 8 bases. CDR1 is SEHNR and CDR2 is FQNEAQ in the germline V gene (reference sequence). This CDR3 has 13 residues. Losses at the gene ends were 5 bases for V and 1 base for J; bases not matched to a gene: 0. The CDR3 DNA follows: TGTGCCAGCAGCGGACAGGGGAACACTGAAGCTTTCTTT. This codes for CASSGQGNTEAFF.

CDR3 nucleotides: TGTGCCAGCAGCTTGCGACAGGTCCACGAGCAGTACTTC. Its protein product is CASSLRQVHEQYF. The chain recombines TRBV7-2 with TRBJ2-7, with D possibly being TRBD1 (6 bases). Germline CDR1 and CDR2: SGHTA and FQGNSA. This CDR3 comprises 13 residues. V was clipped by 3 bases and J by 5 bases, with 11 bases between them.

V and J are TRBV7-9 and TRBJ1-5; D may be TRBD1 (6 bases). The CDR3 contains 16 residues. Germline V lookup: CDR1 SEHNR, CDR2 FQNEAQ (reference sequence). The V end was cut by 1 base, the J end by 5 bases, with 15 bases between. This CDR3 is CASSLEGRGSYQPQHF. The CDR3 DNA is TGTGCCAGCAGCTTAGAGGGCAGGGGAAGCTATCAGCCCCAGCATTTT.

This chain joins TRBV11-3 and TRBJ2-7; 12 bases map to TRBD1. Germline lookup yields CDR1 SGHNT and CDR2 YENEEA. Trimming took 4 bases from V and 6 from J; bases not matched to a gene: 7. The CDR3 sequence is 15 residues long. In nucleotides, the CDR3 is TGTGCCAGCAGCTCATCGGGACAGGGGGCAGCCGAGCAGTACTTC. Encoded protein: CASSSSGQGAAEQYF.

This clone was recorded a few times. This sequence joins TRBV6-1 and TRBJ1-2; D gene unclear. The CDR3 is 13 amino acids. V was pared by 0 bases and J by 6 bases, with 8 bases between. Germline CDR1 is MNHNS and CDR2 is SASEGT. The CDR3: CASSEAWRDGYTF. DNA for the CDR3: TGTGCCAGCAGTGAAGCGTGGAGGGATGGCTACACCTTC.

The CDR3, as DNA: TGTGCCAGCAGTTTCCCCCGCCTAAGAGAATCACCCCTCCACTTT. Amino acid sequence: CASSFPRLRESPLHF. The genes are TRBV27 and TRBJ1-6; D not resolved. Trimming removed 3 bases from V and 10 bases from J, with 16 bases in between. The CDR3 extends over 15 amino acids. Germline V gene data show CDR1 as MNHEY and CDR2 as SMNVEV (reference sequence).

V is TRBV28 and J is TRBJ1-3, with 9 bases lining up with TRBD1. Germline lookup yields CDR1 MDHEN and CDR2 SYDVKM. CDR3 length: 17 residues. The V and J ends lost 4 bases and 0 bases, in that order; junction bases with no gene match: 7. CDR3 bases: TGTGCCAGCAGTTCTAACGGACAGGGGAGCTCTGGAAACACCATATATTTT. It codes for CASSSNGQGSSGNTIYF.

The CDR3 coding sequence is TGTGCCAGCAGCGTAGAGGTGGGGCAGGGCGATAACTATGGCTACACCTTC. Translated, it gives CASSVEVGQGDNYGYTF. This chain joins TRBV9 and TRBJ1-2, with a weak D call TRBD1 (5 bases). The CDR3 contains 17 residues. Trimming took 0 bases from V and 1 from J, leaving 16 bases between them. CDR1 SGDLS and CDR2 YYNGEE come from the germline V gene.

CDR3 in DNA: TGTGCCGCGCGGGGAGGAGCAGGGTGGGAAGAGACCCAGTACTTC. Translating gives CAARGGAGWEETQYF. This rearrangement joins TRBV10-3 to TRBJ2-5; a weak D match, TRBD2 (6 bases). The CDR3 sequence is 15 residues long. Germline CDR1 is ENHRY and CDR2 is SYGVKD. Trimming stripped 11 bases from V and 3 bases from J, with 22 bases between.

This clone was found a few times. The chain links TRBV4-3 to TRBJ2-7, with D possibly being TRBD2 (6 bases). CDR1 and CDR2 from the germline V gene are LGHNA and YSLEER. Trimming left V 0 bases short and J 2 bases short, with 14 bases between. The CDR3 has 16 residues. CDR3 nucleotide sequence: TGCGCCAGCAGCCAAGATCCGTGGAGGGGCACCTACGAGCAGTACTTC. Its translation: CASSQDPWRGTYEQYF.

This chain connects TRBV19 to TRBJ2-2, with D possibly matching TRBD2 (6 bases). This CDR3 region has 14 residues. V lost 7 bases, J lost 7 bases, and 16 bases lay in between. The germline V gene has CDR1 LNHDA and CDR2 SQIVND (reference sequence). This chain's CDR3 is CASKLGGYGGELFF. CDR3 bases: TGTGCCAGTAAACTCGGGGGATATGGCGGGGAGCTGTTTTTT.

The chain links TRBV19 to TRBJ1-5; 10 nucleotides match TRBD1. The CDR3 sequence is 18 residues long. CDR1 is LNHDA, CDR2 SQIVND, per germline (reference sequence). With V trimmed by 5 bases and J by 3 bases, 13 bases remained unmatched. CDR3 nucleotides: TGTGCCAGTAGTCAATCCGGGACAGGGGTGCGAGCCAATCAGCCCCAGCATTTT. Residues: CASSQSGTGVRANQPQHF.

The chain employs TRBV7-2 and TRBJ1-5; possible D gene TRBD1, 6 bases. The CDR3 contains 13 residues. Germline CDR1 is SGHTA and CDR2 is FQGNSA. V was trimmed by 5 bases and J by 4 bases, leaving 9 bases between them. The CDR3 protein is CASSTDRNQPQHF. The CDR3 DNA sequence: TGTGCCAGCAGCACAGACAGGAATCAGCCCCAGCATTTT. Full variable domain (rest looked up from reference TRBV7-2 and TRBJ1-5): GAGVSQSPSNKVTEKGKDVELRCDPISGHTALYWYRQSLGQGLEFLIYFQGNSAPDKSGLPSDRFSAERTGGSVSTLTIQRTQQEDSAVYLCASSTDRNQPQHFGDGTRLSIL.

This sequence joins TRBV5-4 and TRBJ2-7; perhaps TRBD1 as D (6 bases). V lost 6 bases to trimming and J lost 4 bases, with 23 bases between them. The CDR3 is 16 residues long. Germline V gene sequence: CDR1 SGHNT, CDR2 YYREEE (reference sequence). CDR3 sequence reads: CASTPGAGAPEYEQYF. In DNA form, the CDR3 reads TGTGCCAGCACCCCCGGGGCAGGGGCGCCGGAATACGAGCAGTACTTC.

The V call is TRBV18, the J call TRBJ2-5; D perhaps matches TRBD1 (6 bases). This CDR3 is built from 15 residues. CDR1 is KGHSH, CDR2 LQKENI, per germline. Trimming stripped 3 bases from V and 2 bases from J, with 13 bases between. The CDR3 nucleotides read TGTGCCAGCTCACCCGACAGGCAATTACAAGAGACCCAGTACTTC. Protein product: CASSPDRQLQETQYF.

The rearrangement joins TRBV12-5 to TRBJ2-2; D remains unclear. V was pared by 1 base and J by 2 bases, with 11 bases between. The CDR3 sequence is 16 residues long. Germline V gene lookup returns CDR1 LGHNT and CDR2 FRNRAP. The CDR3 coding sequence is TGTGCTAGTGGTTTGGCCCCGCACAGAAACACCGGGGAGCTGTTTTTT. Protein sequence: CASGLAPHRNTGELFF.

The chain links TRBV7-2 to TRBJ1-2, with TRBD1 identical over 7 bases. CDR1 is SGHTA and CDR2 is FQGNSA in the germline V gene. Trimming at V came to 4 bases and at J to 5 bases, leaving 4 bases not matched to a gene. This CDR3 is 13 amino acids long. CDR3 amino acids: CASSSYRGYGYTF. As DNA, the CDR3 is TGTGCCAGCAGCTCCTACAGGGGATATGGCTACACCTTC.

This sequence joins TRBV7-3 and TRBJ2-2; D unresolved. CDR3 length: 15 amino acids. The ends were cut back, 4 bases at V and 6 bases at J, with 15 bases in the middle. The V gene's germline CDR1 is SGHTA and CDR2 FQGTGA. The CDR3 DNA is TGTGCCAGCAGCTCCCAACATGGCCCCTCCGGGGAGCTGTTTTTT. This gives the protein CASSSQHGPSGELFF.

The rearrangement joins TRBV7-9 to TRBJ1-3, with 7 bases that match TRBD1. This CDR3 contains 16 residues. From germline, CDR1 is SEHNR and CDR2 FQNEAQ (reference sequence). Unmatched junction bases numbered 8, after V lost 2 bases and J lost 4 bases. As DNA, the CDR3 is TGTGCCAGCAGCTTATACCCGACAGGGAGAGGAAACACCATATATTTT. It translates to CASSLYPTGRGNTIYF.

This chain links TRBV6-5 with TRBJ2-5; the match to TRBD2 covers 9 bases. Germline CDR1 is MNHEY and CDR2 is SVGAGI. This CDR3 has 14 amino acids. The junction had 4 bases not matched to a gene; V was cut back by 4 bases and J by 4 bases. The DNA of the CDR3 is TGTGCCAGCAGTTTAGCGGGGGTCACAGAGACCCAGTACTTC. It encodes CASSLAGVTETQYF.

The rearrangement joins TRBV4-1 to TRBJ1-5, with D perhaps matching TRBD1 (5 bases). The CDR3 totals 15 residues. Trimming pared 2 bases from V and 0 bases from J, leaving 8 bases between. Germline V gives CDR1 MGHRA, CDR2 YSYEKL. The CDR3 bases are TGCGCCAGCAGCCAACGGACAAGTAGCAATCAGCCCCAGCATTTT. The encoded protein is CASSQRTSSNQPQHF.

The V gene is TRBV7-6, the J gene TRBJ2-5; D unresolved. The CDR3 has 14 amino acids. V shed 5 bases and J shed 2 bases, with 12 bases lying between them. CDR1 and CDR2 from the germline V gene are SGHVS and FNYEAQ. In DNA, the CDR3 is TGTGCCAGCAGCCGTGGTACTTTACAAGAGACCCAGTACTTC. Its translation is CASSRGTLQETQYF.

The chain carries TRBV6-6 and TRBJ1-3; 7 nucleotides line up with TRBD1. The V and J ends lost 5 bases and 7 bases, in that order; junction bases with no gene match: 14. Germline assignment: CDR1 MNHNY and CDR2 SVGAGI (reference sequence). The CDR3 contains 16 residues. CDR3 bases: TGTGCCAGCAGTCCACTACTTAGACAGGGCGGGAACACCATATATTTT. Protein sequence: CASSPLLRQGGNTIYF.

The table lists this clone with a few counts. V gene TRBV2 combines with J gene TRBJ2-5; 12 bases map to TRBD2. Trimming removed 7 bases from V and 4 bases from J; junction bases left unmatched: 7. CDR3 size: 15 residues. Germline CDR1 and CDR2: SNHLY and FYNNEI. CDR3 sequence (DNA): TGTGCCAGCATTCGGACTAGCGGGGTTAGAGAGACCCAGTACTTC. As protein: CASIRTSGVRETQYF.

The chain joins TRBV5-1 to TRBJ2-5; a weak D match, TRBD2 (7 bases). The germline gives CDR1 SGHRS, CDR2 YFSETQ. The CDR3 is 15 amino acids. V dropped 1 base and J dropped 5 bases, with 15 bases sitting between them. CDR3: CASSLTRGAFETQYF. The CDR3 DNA reads as TGCGCCAGCAGCTTGACCCGGGGGGCCTTTGAGACCCAGTACTTC.

The chain couples TRBV7-2 to TRBJ2-3; tentative D call: TRBD1 (5 bases). This CDR3 comprises 15 residues. The V and J ends lost 4 bases and 3 bases respectively, with 14 bases between them. Per germline, CDR1 SGHTA and CDR2 FQGNSA. The CDR3, as DNA: TGTGCCAGCAGCTCGCAGGGCCCCCTGACAGATACGCAGTATTTT. Protein sequence: CASSSQGPLTDTQYF.

The chain has TRBV29-1 and TRBJ2-3; 8 bases match TRBD2. The CDR3 sequence is 15 residues long. Losses at the gene ends were 3 bases for V and 8 bases for J; bases not matched to a gene: 13. Germline loops: CDR1 SQVTM, CDR2 ANQGSEA. CDR3 region: CSVDPGTSSHGTQYF. In DNA form, the CDR3 reads TGCAGCGTTGACCCCGGGACTAGTAGTCACGGTACGCAGTATTTT.

J is TRBJ2-3 and V is TRBV6-6; D is ambiguous. Between the trimmed V and J ends, which lost 8 bases and 2 bases, there was a span of 14 bases. This CDR3 has 14 residues. The germline V gene encodes CDR1 MNHNY and CDR2 SVGAGI (reference sequence). CDR3 loop: CASLDLSPTDTQYF. CDR3 sequence (DNA): TGTGCCAGCCTAGACCTTTCTCCCACAGATACGCAGTATTTT.

The chain combines TRBV5-5 with TRBJ2-7; the match to TRBD1 covers 9 bases. Germline lookup yields CDR1 SGHKS and CDR2 YYEKEE (reference sequence). The length of the CDR3 is 16 residues. V lost 4 bases and J lost 5; bases outside the gene matches: 13. CDR3 in DNA: TGTGCCAGCAGCCCCACTCCGGGACAGGGAAGGCACGAGCAGTACTTC. Translation gives CASSPTPGQGRHEQYF.

The V and J genes are TRBV5-1 and TRBJ1-1, with D possibly TRBD1 on 5 matching bases. V dropped 2 bases and J dropped 1 base, with 12 bases sitting between them. This CDR3 has 15 residues. Germline lookup yields CDR1 SGHRS and CDR2 YFSETQ. This CDR3 is CASSFYGGTNTEAFF. The DNA of the CDR3 is TGCGCCAGCAGCTTCTACGGGGGAACGAACACTGAAGCTTTCTTT.